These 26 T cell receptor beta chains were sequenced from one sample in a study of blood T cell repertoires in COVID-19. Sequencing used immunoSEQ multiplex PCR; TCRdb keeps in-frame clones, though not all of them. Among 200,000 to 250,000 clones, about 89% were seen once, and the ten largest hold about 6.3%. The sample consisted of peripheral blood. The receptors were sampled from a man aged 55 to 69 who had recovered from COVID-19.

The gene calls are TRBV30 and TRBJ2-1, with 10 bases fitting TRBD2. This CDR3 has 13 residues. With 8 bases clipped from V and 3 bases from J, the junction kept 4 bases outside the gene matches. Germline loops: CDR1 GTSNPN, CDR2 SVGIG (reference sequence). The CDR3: CARTSGIYNEQFF. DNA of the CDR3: TGTGCCCGCACTAGCGGGATCTACAATGAGCAGTTCTTC.

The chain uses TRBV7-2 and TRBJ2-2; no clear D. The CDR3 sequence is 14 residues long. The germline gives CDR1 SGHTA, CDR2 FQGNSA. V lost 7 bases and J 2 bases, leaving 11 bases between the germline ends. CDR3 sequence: CASTPRYNTGELFF. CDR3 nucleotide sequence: TGTGCCAGCACCCCTCGTTATAACACCGGGGAGCTGTTTTTT.

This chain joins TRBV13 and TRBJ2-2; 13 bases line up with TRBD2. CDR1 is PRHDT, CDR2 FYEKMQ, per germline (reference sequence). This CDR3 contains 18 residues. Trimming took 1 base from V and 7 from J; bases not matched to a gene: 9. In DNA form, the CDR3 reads TGTGCCAGCAGCTTAGAACCGGGACTAGCGGGATTCGTCGGGGAGCTGTTTTTT. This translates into CASSLEPGLAGFVGELFF.

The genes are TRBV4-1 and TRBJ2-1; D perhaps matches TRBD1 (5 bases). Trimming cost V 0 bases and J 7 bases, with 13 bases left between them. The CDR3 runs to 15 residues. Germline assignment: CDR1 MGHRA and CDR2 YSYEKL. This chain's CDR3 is CASSQDFPDRNEQFF. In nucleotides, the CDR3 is TGCGCCAGCAGCCAAGATTTCCCCGACAGAAATGAGCAGTTCTTC.

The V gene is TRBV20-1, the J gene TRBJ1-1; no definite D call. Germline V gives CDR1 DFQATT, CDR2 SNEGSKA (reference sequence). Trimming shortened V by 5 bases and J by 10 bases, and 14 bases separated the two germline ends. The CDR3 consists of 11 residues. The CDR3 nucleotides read TGCAGTGCTCCCTCCGGGGTCCGAGCTTTCTTT. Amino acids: CSAPSGVRAFF.

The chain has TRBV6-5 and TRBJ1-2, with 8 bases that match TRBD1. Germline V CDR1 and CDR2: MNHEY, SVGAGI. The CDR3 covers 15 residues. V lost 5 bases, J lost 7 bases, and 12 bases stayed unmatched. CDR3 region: CASSPWTGTPGGYTF. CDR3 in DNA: TGTGCCAGCAGTCCTTGGACAGGGACCCCTGGTGGCTACACCTTC.

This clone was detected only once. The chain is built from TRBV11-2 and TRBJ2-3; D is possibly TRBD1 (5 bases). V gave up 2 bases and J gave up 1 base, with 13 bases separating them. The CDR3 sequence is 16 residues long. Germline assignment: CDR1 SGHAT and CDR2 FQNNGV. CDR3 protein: CASSLRRQSRTDTQYF. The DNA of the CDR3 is TGTGCCAGCAGCTTACGACGACAGAGCCGCACAGATACGCAGTATTTT.

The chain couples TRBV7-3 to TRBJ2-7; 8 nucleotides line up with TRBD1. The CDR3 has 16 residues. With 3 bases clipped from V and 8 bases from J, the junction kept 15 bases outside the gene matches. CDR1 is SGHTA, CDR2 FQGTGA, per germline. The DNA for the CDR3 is TGTGCCAGCAGCTTTTCCGGGACAGGCACAGCTACGAAGCAGTACTTC. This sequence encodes CASSFSGTGTATKQYF. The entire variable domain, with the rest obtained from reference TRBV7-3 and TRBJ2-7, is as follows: GAGVSQTPSNKVTEKGKYVELRCDPISGHTALYWYRQSLGQGPEFLIYFQGTGAADDSGLPNDRFFAVRPEGSVSTLKIQRTERGDSAVYLCASSFSGTGTATKQYFGPGTRLTVT.

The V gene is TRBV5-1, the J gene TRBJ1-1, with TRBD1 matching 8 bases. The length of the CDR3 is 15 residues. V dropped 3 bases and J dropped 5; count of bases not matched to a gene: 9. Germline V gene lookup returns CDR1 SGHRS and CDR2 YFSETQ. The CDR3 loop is CASSSSTGVKTEAFF. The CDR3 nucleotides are TGCGCCAGCAGCTCGTCGACAGGGGTTAAGACTGAAGCTTTCTTT.

The CDR3 loop is CASSLAAHTEAFF. In nucleotides, the CDR3 is TGTGCCAGCAGCTTAGCCGCGCACACTGAAGCTTTCTTT. The chain carries TRBV11-1 and TRBJ1-1, with unresolved D. The V and J ends lost 0 bases and 3 bases respectively, with 5 bases between them. This CDR3 spans 13 amino acids. CDR1 and CDR2 (germline): SGHAT, FQDESV (reference sequence).

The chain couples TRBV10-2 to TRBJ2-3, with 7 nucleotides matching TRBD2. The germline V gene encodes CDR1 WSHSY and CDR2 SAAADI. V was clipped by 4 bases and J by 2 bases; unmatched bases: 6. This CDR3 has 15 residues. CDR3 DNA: TGCGCCAGCAGTGTCGGGGGGACTTACACAGATACGCAGTATTTT. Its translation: CASSVGGTYTDTQYF.

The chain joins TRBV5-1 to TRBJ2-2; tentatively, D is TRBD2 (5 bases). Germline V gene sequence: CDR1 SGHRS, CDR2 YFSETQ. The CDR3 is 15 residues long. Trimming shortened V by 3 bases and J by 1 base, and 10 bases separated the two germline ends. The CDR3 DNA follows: TGCGCCAGCAGCTCCTACGGGGTGAACACCGGGGAGCTGTTTTTT. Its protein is CASSSYGVNTGELFF.

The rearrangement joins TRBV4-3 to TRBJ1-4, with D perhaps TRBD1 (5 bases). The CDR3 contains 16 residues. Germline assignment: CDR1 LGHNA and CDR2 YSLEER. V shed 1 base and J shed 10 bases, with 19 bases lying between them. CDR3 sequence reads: CASSQGVSGVEGKLFF. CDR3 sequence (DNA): TGCGCCAGCAGCCAAGGGGTCTCGGGGGTAGAGGGAAAACTGTTTTTT.

DNA of the CDR3: TGTGCCAGCAGCTTGGGGGCCCTGGGGGCAAACATTCAGTACTTC. Translation: CASSLGALGANIQYF. V and J are TRBV5-4 and TRBJ2-4; D possibly corresponds to TRBD1 (6 bases). The V gene lost 0 bases and the J gene lost 6 bases, with 13 bases spanning the gap. Germline V gene lookup returns CDR1 SGHNT and CDR2 YYREEE (reference sequence). CDR3 length: 15 residues.

The CDR3 reads CASSLGRGGGIEAFF. The CDR3 bases are TGTGCCAGCAGCCTCGGTAGAGGGGGAGGGATTGAAGCTTTCTTT. The V and J genes are TRBV7-2 and TRBJ1-1, with D possibly being TRBD1 (6 bases). This CDR3 has 15 residues. Per the germline V gene, CDR1 is SGHTA and CDR2 is FQGNSA. Trimming cost V 5 bases and J 7 bases, with 20 bases left between them.

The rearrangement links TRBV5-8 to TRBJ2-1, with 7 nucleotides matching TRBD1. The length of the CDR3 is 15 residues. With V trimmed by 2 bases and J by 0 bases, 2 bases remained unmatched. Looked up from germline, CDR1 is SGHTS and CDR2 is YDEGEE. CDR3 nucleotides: TGTGCCAGCAGCTTTAGGGGGCACTCCTACAATGAGCAGTTCTTC. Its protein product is CASSFRGHSYNEQFF.

The CDR3: CASSDSSGTGIRTQYF. In nucleotides, the CDR3 is TGTGCCAGCAGTGATTCGTCCGGGACAGGGATTCGTACGCAGTATTTT. The chain links TRBV25-1 to TRBJ2-3; TRBD1 aligns across 9 bases. Per the germline V gene, CDR1 is MGHDK and CDR2 is SYGVNS. Unmatched junction bases numbered 12, after V lost 3 bases and J lost 8 bases. This CDR3 has 16 amino acids.

The CDR3 sequence is CASSFRVWEQYF. The CDR3 nucleotides are TGTGCCAGCAGTTTCAGGGTGTGGGAGCAGTACTTC. The chain couples TRBV28 to TRBJ2-7; possible D gene TRBD1, 5 bases. CDR1 and CDR2 (germline): MDHEN, SYDVKM. The CDR3 runs to 12 residues. V was shortened by 3 bases and J by 7 bases, with 10 bases between the two germline ends.

For the CDR3, the DNA is TGCGCCAGCAGCTTGGTTGCGGGTGAAACCTATGGCTACACCTTC. Its protein is CASSLVAGETYGYTF. V is TRBV5-1 and J is TRBJ1-2, with D unresolved. Trimming took off 0 bases at V and 4 bases at J, with 13 bases between the two ends. The germline V gene has CDR1 SGHRS and CDR2 YFSETQ. CDR3 length equals 15 residues.

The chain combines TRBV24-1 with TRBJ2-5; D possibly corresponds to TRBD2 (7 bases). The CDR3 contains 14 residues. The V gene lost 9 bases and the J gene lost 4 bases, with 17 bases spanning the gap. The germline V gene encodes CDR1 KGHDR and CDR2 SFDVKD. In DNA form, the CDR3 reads TGTGCCACCTCAAGGTTGGGGGGGCTAGAGACCCAGTACTTC. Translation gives CATSRLGGLETQYF.

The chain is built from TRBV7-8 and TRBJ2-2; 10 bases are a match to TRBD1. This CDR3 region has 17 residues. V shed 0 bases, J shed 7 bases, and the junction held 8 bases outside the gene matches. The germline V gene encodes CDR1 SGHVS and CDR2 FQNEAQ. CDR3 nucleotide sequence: TGTGCCAGCAGCTTAGCTGGGACAGGGGTGTTAGGCGGGGAGCTGTTTTTT. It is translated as CASSLAGTGVLGGELFF.

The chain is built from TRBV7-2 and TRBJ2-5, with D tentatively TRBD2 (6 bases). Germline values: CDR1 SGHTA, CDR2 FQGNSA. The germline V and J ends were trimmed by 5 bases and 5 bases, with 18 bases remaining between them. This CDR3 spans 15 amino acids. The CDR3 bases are TGTGCCAGCAGCCTAAGCGGTGCGGGGCTTGAGACCCAGTACTTC. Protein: CASSLSGAGLETQYF.

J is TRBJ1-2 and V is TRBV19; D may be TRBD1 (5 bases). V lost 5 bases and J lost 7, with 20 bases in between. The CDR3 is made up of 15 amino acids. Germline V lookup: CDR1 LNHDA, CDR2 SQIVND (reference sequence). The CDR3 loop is CASSLGAGRIGGYTF. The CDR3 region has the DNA TGTGCCAGTAGTCTAGGGGCAGGAAGGATCGGTGGCTACACCTTC.

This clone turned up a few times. CDR3 nucleotides: TGTGCCAGCAGGCTCAGCGGTGGTGTAGATACGCAGTATTTT. Amino acid sequence: CASRLSGGVDTQYF. The rearrangement links TRBV28 to TRBJ2-3; D might be TRBD2 (5 bases). The CDR3 has 14 amino acids. Germline V lookup: CDR1 MDHEN, CDR2 SYDVKM. The germline V and J ends were trimmed by 6 bases and 5 bases, with 15 bases remaining between them.

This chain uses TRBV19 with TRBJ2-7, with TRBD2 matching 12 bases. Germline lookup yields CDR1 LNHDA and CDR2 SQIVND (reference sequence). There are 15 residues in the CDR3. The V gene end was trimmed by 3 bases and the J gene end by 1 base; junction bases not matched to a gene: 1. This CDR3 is CASSMTSGRSYEQYF. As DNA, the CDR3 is TGTGCCAGTAGTATGACTAGCGGGAGATCCTACGAGCAGTACTTC.

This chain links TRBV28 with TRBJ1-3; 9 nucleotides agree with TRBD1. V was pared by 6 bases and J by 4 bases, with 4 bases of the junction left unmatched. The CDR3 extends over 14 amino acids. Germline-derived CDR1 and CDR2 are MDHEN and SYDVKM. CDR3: CASRGTGSGNTIYF. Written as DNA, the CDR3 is TGTGCCAGCAGGGGGACAGGGTCGGGAAACACCATATATTTT.